This T cell receptor beta chain was sequenced in a study of T cell repertoires in cytomegalovirus infection. Overall study: Well-studied HLA-B-restricted CMV epitopes were used in the study alongside recently identified HLA-C-restricted ones. TCR beta signatures that were public indicated CMV infection and matching HLA type.

MiXCR was run by TCRdb on the reads, yielding one entry per CDR3 protein. The repertoire includes about 920,000 distinct CDR3 sequences, around 32% of them detected once, and over 10% sits in the top ten. Notes on the study in general: The ex vivo response was dominated by HLA-C-restricted CMV-specific TCR beta clonotypes.

As to this clonotype: What it binds is unknown.

J gave up 8 bases and V 6 bases, and 11 bases lay outside the gene matches. The CDR3 spans 15 residues. Per germline, CDR1 SGHDN and CDR2 FVKESK. Sequencing used cultured CD8+ T cells from PBMCs, obtained from culture after CMV antigen stimulation. This receptor was identified in a human donor in good health (CMV status not recorded). Some clones in this sample may be carry-over from other donors' samples. This chain links TRBV14 with TRBJ2-1, with TRBD1 matching over 9 bases. The CDR3: CASSRRTGVFDEQFF. Here the CDR3 DNA reads TGTGCCAGCAGTCGACGGACAGGGGTCTTCGATGAGCAGTTCTTC.